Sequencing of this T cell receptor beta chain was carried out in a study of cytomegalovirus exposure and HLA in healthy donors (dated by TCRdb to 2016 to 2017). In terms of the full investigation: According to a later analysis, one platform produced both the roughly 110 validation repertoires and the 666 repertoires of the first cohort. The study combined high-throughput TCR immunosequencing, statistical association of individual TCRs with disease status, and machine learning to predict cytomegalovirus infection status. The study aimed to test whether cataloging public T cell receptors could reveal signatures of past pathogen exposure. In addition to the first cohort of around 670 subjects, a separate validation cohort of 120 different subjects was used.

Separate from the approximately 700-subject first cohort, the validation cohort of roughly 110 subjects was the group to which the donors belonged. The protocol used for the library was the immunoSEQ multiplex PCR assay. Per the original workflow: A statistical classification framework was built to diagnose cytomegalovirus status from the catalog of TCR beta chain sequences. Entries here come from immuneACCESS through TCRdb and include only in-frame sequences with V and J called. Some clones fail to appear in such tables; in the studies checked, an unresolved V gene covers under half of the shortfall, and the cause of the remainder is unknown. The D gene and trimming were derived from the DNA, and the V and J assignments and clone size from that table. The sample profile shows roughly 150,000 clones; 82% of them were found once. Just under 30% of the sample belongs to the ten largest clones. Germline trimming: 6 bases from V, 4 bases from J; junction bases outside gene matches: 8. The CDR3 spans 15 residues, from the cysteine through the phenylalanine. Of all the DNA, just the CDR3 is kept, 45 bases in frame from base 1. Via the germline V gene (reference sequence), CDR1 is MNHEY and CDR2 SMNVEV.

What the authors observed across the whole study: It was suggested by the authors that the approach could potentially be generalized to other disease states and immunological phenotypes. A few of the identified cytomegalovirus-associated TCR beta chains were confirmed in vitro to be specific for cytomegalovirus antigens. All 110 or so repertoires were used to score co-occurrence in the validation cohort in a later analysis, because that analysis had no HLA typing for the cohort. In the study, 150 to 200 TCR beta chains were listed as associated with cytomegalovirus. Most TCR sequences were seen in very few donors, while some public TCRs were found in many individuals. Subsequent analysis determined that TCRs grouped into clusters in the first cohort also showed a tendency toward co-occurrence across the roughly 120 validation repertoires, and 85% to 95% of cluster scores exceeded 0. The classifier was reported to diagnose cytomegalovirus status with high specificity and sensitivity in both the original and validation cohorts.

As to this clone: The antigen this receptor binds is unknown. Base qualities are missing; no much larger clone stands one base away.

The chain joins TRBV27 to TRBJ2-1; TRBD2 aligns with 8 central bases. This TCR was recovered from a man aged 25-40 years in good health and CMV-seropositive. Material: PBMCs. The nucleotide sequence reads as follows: TGTGCCAGCAGGCCGTGGACTAGCAGATACAATGAGCAGTTCTTC. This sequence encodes CASRPWTSRYNEQFF.